Each of the 13 T cell receptor beta chains below was sequenced from the same sample in a study of T cell responses to AZD1222 COVID-19 vaccine (dated by TCRdb to about 2021). Receptor amplification or capture employed the immunoSEQ multiplex PCR assay. Sourced from immuneACCESS, this table was stored by TCRdb with only in-frame sequences that have V and J called. A share of the clones is absent; for the studies checked, an unresolved V gene accounts for under half, and the remainder has no known explanation. The sample table contains 90,000 to 120,000 clones; only one count was recorded for approximately 89% of them. Roughly 21% of the sample is in the top ten clones. What the time point label conveys for this sample: baseline before first vaccination. The sequenced sample was peripheral blood, obtained on day 0 of AZD1222 vaccination. These receptors were taken from an adult in good health.

The V call is TRBV9, the J call TRBJ1-3; 7 bases align to TRBD1. The CDR3 is 17 residues long. Germline CDR1 and CDR2: SGDLS and YYNGEE. J gave up 3 bases and V 2 bases, and 11 bases lay outside the gene matches. The CDR3 DNA reads TGTGCCAGCAGCGTGGAGACATTAGGGGGCGGTGGAAACACCATATATTTT. It specifies CASSVETLGGGGNTIYF. Using reference TRBV9 and TRBJ1-3 for the parts outside the CDR3, the full variable domain is DSGVTQTPKHLITATGQRVTLRCSPRSGDLSVYWYQQSLDQGLQFLIQYYNGEERAKGNILERFSAQQFPDLHSELNLSSLELGDSALYFCASSVETLGGGGNTIYFGEGSWLTVV.

A single count supports this clone. The V call is TRBV7-9, the J call TRBJ1-6; 7 bases match TRBD1. CDR3 length equals 15 residues. After removal of 5 bases from V and 9 bases from J, the junction contained 10 bases not matched to a gene. Germline-derived CDR1 and CDR2 are SEHNR and FQNEAQ (reference sequence). Here the CDR3 reads CASSNPSTGRSPLHF. The CDR3 region has the DNA TGTGCCAGCAGCAATCCGTCGACAGGGCGTTCACCCCTCCACTTT. Using reference TRBV7-9 and TRBJ1-6 for the parts outside the CDR3, the full variable domain is DTGVSQNPRHKITKRGQNVTFRCDPISEHNRLYWYRQTLGQGPEFLTYFQNEAQLEKSRLLSDRFSAERPKGSFSTLEIQRTEQGDSAMYLCASSNPSTGRSPLHFGNGTRLTVT.

This clone was recorded only once. The chain links TRBV7-9 to TRBJ1-3, with 7 bases fitting TRBD1. V was clipped by 6 bases and J by 2 bases; unmatched bases: 4. This CDR3 is built from 14 residues. Germline V gene sequence: CDR1 SEHNR, CDR2 FQNEAQ (reference sequence). For the CDR3, the DNA is TGTGCCAGCAGTTTCGGACAGGCTGGAAACACCATATATTTT. Its translation: CASSFGQAGNTIYF.

This chain's CDR3 is CASSPLNRGHEQYF. The CDR3 DNA follows: TGTGCCAGCTCACCCCTAAACAGGGGCCACGAGCAGTACTTC. The V gene is TRBV18, the J gene TRBJ2-7, with TRBD1 matching 7 bases. Germline V CDR1 and CDR2: KGHSH, LQKENI. After removal of 3 bases from V and 5 bases from J, the junction contained 7 bases not matched to a gene. The CDR3 consists of 14 residues.

This chain joins TRBV9 and TRBJ2-3; 9 bases match TRBD2. The CDR3 extends over 16 amino acids. CDR1 and CDR2 (germline): SGDLS, YYNGEE. V lost 0 bases, J lost 4 bases, and 6 bases stayed unmatched. In DNA, the CDR3 is TGTGCCAGCAGCGTAGTAGCGGGGGTAGGCGCAGATACGCAGTATTTT. Its protein is CASSVVAGVGADTQYF. Full variable domain (rest looked up from reference TRBV9 and TRBJ2-3): DSGVTQTPKHLITATGQRVTLRCSPRSGDLSVYWYQQSLDQGLQFLIQYYNGEERAKGNILERFSAQQFPDLHSELNLSSLELGDSALYFCASSVVAGVGADTQYFGPGTRLTVL.

The J gene is TRBJ2-7, the V gene TRBV3-1 (or the pseudogene TRBV3-2); D is ambiguous. This CDR3 has 15 amino acids. V gave up 0 bases and J gave up 2 bases, with 11 bases separating them. Germline CDR1 reads LGHDT; CDR2 reads YNNKEL (reference sequence). CDR3: CASSQDRWKPYEQYF. CDR3 DNA sequence: TGTGCCAGCAGCCAAGATCGTTGGAAGCCCTACGAGCAGTACTTC.

The J gene is TRBJ2-2, the V gene TRBV7-6; D remains ambiguous. Trimming pared 2 bases from V and 1 base from J, leaving 11 bases between. The CDR3 covers 16 residues. Germline CDR1 and CDR2: SGHVS and FNYEAQ. As DNA, the CDR3 is TGTGCCAGCAGCTTAAGTCGGGCGGAGAACACCGGGGAGCTGTTTTTT. It yields the protein CASSLSRAENTGELFF. The full variable domain, in which reference TRBV7-6 and TRBJ2-2 provide the parts outside the CDR3, is GAGVSQSPRYKVTKRGQDVALRCDPISGHVSLYWYRQALGQGPEFLTYFNYEAQQDKSGLPNDRFSAERPEGSISTLTIQRTEQRDSAMYRCASSLSRAENTGELFFGEGSRLTVL.

In its sample, this clone was seen once. V usage is TRBV21-1 and J usage is TRBJ2-7; TRBD1 was called by the table and not checked on the DNA. TRBV21-1 represents a pseudogene. The CDR3 spans 18 residues. The CDR3 protein is CASSKEKLWVPGIYEQYF. DNA of the CDR3: TGTGCCAGCAGCAAAGAAAAACTGTGGGTGCCAGGGATCTACGAGCAGTACTTC.

V and J are TRBV2 and TRBJ2-3, with 14 positions matching TRBD2. This CDR3 has 19 amino acids. V was clipped by 6 bases and J by 6 bases; unmatched bases: 17. Germline assignment: CDR1 SNHLY and CDR2 FYNNEI. The CDR3 region has the DNA TGTGCCAGCAGGGCCACCGGACTAGCGGGGGGCCAGGGAATTGATACGCAGTATTTT. This gives the protein CASRATGLAGGQGIDTQYF.

This clone was observed a single time. This chain links TRBV12-3 or TRBV12-4 with TRBJ2-5, with D possibly being TRBD1 or TRBD2 (5 bases each). V dropped 1 base and J dropped 5 bases, with 8 bases sitting between them. The CDR3 is 13 amino acids. For the CDR3, the DNA is TGTGCCAGCAGTTTAGGGGGGATGGAGACCCAGTACTTC. Protein sequence: CASSLGGMETQYF.

The genes are TRBV5-4 and TRBJ1-2; D gene ambiguous. The CDR3 runs 18 residues. The germline V and J ends were trimmed by 1 base and 3 bases, with 22 bases remaining between them. Germline V gene lookup returns CDR1 SGHNT and CDR2 YYREEE (reference sequence). This CDR3 reads CASSLWPPRPRDHYGYTF. The CDR3 DNA follows: TGTGCCAGCAGCTTGTGGCCCCCTCGCCCAAGGGATCACTATGGCTACACCTTC.

The V gene is TRBV5-4, the J gene TRBJ1-2; D ambiguous. Germline loops: CDR1 SGHNT, CDR2 YYREEE (reference sequence). The CDR3 has 14 residues. V lost 2 bases, J lost 2 bases, and 10 bases lay in between. Here the CDR3 reads CASSLTRKNYGYTF. CDR3 bases: TGTGCCAGCAGCTTAACCAGGAAGAACTATGGCTACACCTTC.

The chain joins TRBV7-6 to TRBJ1-2; D is unclear. With 5 bases removed from V and 5 bases from J, the gap between germline ends came to 18 bases. Germline V lookup: CDR1 SGHVS, CDR2 FNYEAQ. This CDR3 is built from 15 residues. The CDR3 is CASSPGSGGYYGYTF. As DNA, the CDR3 is TGTGCCAGCAGCCCCGGGAGTGGAGGGTATTATGGCTACACCTTC.